The 28 T cell receptor beta chains given below trace back to one sample, sequenced in a study of Graves' ophthalmopathy and Graves' hyperthyroidism. RNA transcripts served as template for amplifying TCR beta CDR3 sequences. The first-round RT-PCR employed HTBI primers together with the Qiagen OneStep RT-PCR kit. A multiplex PCR was then performed as the second round. TCRdb ran MiXCR on the multiplex PCR reads and lists one entry per CDR3 protein. The sample carries roughly 50,000 distinct CDR3 sequences, roughly 46% recorded once. The sequencing input was peripheral blood. The receptors originated from an adult woman with Graves' ophthalmopathy.

CDR3 in amino acids: CASSSRRTSGETQYF. For the CDR3, the DNA is TGTGCCAGCAGTTCAAGACGGACTAGTGGGGAGACCCAGTACTTC. The chain carries TRBV7-2 and TRBJ2-5, with 7 bases aligning to TRBD2. J was trimmed by 5 bases and V by 6 bases; bases with no gene match: 12. The CDR3 has 15 residues. Germline lookup yields CDR1 SGHTA and CDR2 FQGNSA.

By share, this clonotype ranks as medium-sized. One end of the junction fails to match germline, which may point to a read error. V usage is TRBV20-1 and J usage is TRBJ1-6, with unresolved D. The CDR3 consists of 13 residues. CDR1 is DFQATT and CDR2 is SNEGSKA in the germline V gene (reference sequence). The CDR3 reads CSAIASRGSPLHF. CDR3 nucleotide sequence: TGCAGCGCTATTGCATCCCGAGGGTCACCCCTCCACTTT.

This clonotype was seen many times. The V call is TRBV20-1, the J call TRBJ1-1; the D gene is possibly TRBD1 (5 bases). V was trimmed by 5 bases and J by 1 base, leaving 14 bases between them. CDR1 DFQATT and CDR2 SNEGSKA come from the germline V gene (reference sequence). CDR3 length: 14 residues. In DNA, the CDR3 is TGCAGTGCTCAACCCCCAGGGAGGAACACTGAAGCTTTCTTT. Protein product: CSAQPPGRNTEAFF.

This sequence joins TRBV20-1 and TRBJ2-5; a weak D match, TRBD1 (8 bases). The CDR3 runs to 17 residues. The germline V gene has CDR1 DFQATT and CDR2 SNEGSKA (reference sequence). Trimming took off 7 bases at V and 2 bases at J, with 26 bases between the two ends. The CDR3 spells CSVLTGVGGDLQETQYF. The DNA of the CDR3 is TGCAGTGTTCTGACAGGGGTGGGAGGGGACTTACAAGAGACCCAGTACTTC.

This clonotype occurred many times. The chain is built from TRBV28 and TRBJ1-2; no definite D call. V gave up 6 bases and J gave up 4 bases, with 18 bases separating them. Germline V gene lookup returns CDR1 MDHEN and CDR2 SYDVKM. The CDR3 has 15 residues. The DNA for the CDR3 is TGTGCCAGCAGCGGAGTCAAGGCAGCCTCCTATGGCTACACCTTC. Translation: CASSGVKAASYGYTF.

This clonotype was seen many times. Being one base from a much bigger clone, this may be a read error. The chain uses TRBV4-2 and TRBJ2-7; 8 bases are a match to TRBD1. The J segment lost 5 bases and the V segment lost 6 bases, leaving 9 bases of the junction unmatched. The CDR3 covers 14 residues. Germline V gene sequence: CDR1 LGHNA, CDR2 YNFKEQ. DNA of the CDR3: TGTGCCAGCAGTACCGACAGGGGTGTCCACGAGCAGTACTTC. Its protein product is CASSTDRGVHEQYF.

J is TRBJ1-5 and V is TRBV30; weak D call: TRBD1 (6 bases). Germline V lookup: CDR1 GTSNPN, CDR2 SVGIG (reference sequence). CDR3 size: 13 residues. Trimming removed 5 bases at V and 3 bases at J, with 11 bases between. The CDR3 region has the DNA TGTGCCTGGTCCAGGGGAGACAATCAGCCCCAGCATTTT. Translation gives CAWSRGDNQPQHF.

V usage is TRBV6-5 and J usage is TRBJ1-1; D ambiguous. The CDR3 loop spans 13 amino acids. Germline V gives CDR1 MNHEY, CDR2 SVGAGI. The ends were cut back, 2 bases at V and 5 bases at J, with 9 bases in the middle. The DNA for the CDR3 is TGTGCCAGCAGTTACCAGGCGGGAACTGAAGCTTTCTTT. This translates into CASSYQAGTEAFF.

To note about this clonotype: One end of the junction does not line up with germline, which may come from a read error. CDR3 coding DNA: TGTGCCATCAGCCGGACTGGCACAGGTACGCAGTATTTT. Amino acids: CAISRTGTGTQYF. The chain recombines TRBV10-3 with TRBJ2-3; D tentatively reads TRBD1 or TRBD2 (5 bases each). The CDR3 sequence is 13 residues long. Germline-derived CDR1 and CDR2 are ENHRY and SYGVKD.

This clonotype occurred many times. Possible read error: a much larger clone is one base away. The chain recombines TRBV6-4 with TRBJ2-2, with D unclear. CDR3 length: 15 amino acids. The V gene's germline CDR1 is MRHNA and CDR2 SNTAGT. V was pared by 0 bases and J by 6 bases, with 11 bases between. CDR3 loop: CASSDSNQIAGELFF. The CDR3 DNA reads TGTGCCAGCAGTGACTCGAACCAGATTGCCGGGGAGCTGTTTTTT.

This clonotype was seen just once. J is TRBJ2-5 and V is TRBV20-1, with 9 bases fitting TRBD2. This CDR3 is 15 amino acids long. J lost 5 bases, V lost 3 bases, and 10 bases had no gene match. Germline V gene sequence: CDR1 DFQATT, CDR2 SNEGSKA (reference sequence). CDR3 nucleotide sequence: TGCAGTGCTAGCAGTGCAGCGGGAGGCTGGGAGACCCAGTACTTC. It yields the protein CSASSAAGGWETQYF.

This clonotype was seen many times. CDR3 in amino acids: CASSWDRNTEAFF. CDR3 sequence (DNA): TGTGCCAGCAGTTGGGACAGGAACACTGAAGCTTTCTTT. The V gene is TRBV12-3 or TRBV12-4, the J gene TRBJ1-1; TRBD1 agrees at 7 bases. V trimming: 4 bases; J trimming: 1 base; junction bases outside the gene matches: 0. This CDR3 is built from 13 residues.

In its sample, this clonotype was seen many times. Germline is not matched at one junction end, which may reflect a read error. J is TRBJ1-1 and V is TRBV7-7; D remains ambiguous. CDR3 length: 12 amino acids. Germline-derived CDR1 and CDR2 are SSHAT and FNYEAQ (reference sequence). CDR3 in amino acids: CASRRIEAEAFF. The CDR3, as DNA: TGTGCTAGCAGGAGGATTGAGGCTGAAGCTTTCTTT.

This clonotype was seen ten or more times. This chain links TRBV28 with TRBJ2-3, with a weak D call TRBD2 (6 bases). CDR3 size: 16 residues. The V end was cut by 5 bases, the J end by 0 bases, with 15 bases between. Germline V lookup: CDR1 MDHEN, CDR2 SYDVKM. The DNA of the CDR3 is TGTGCCAGCAGTCGAGATCCTAGCGCTAGCACAGATACGCAGTATTTT. Protein: CASSRDPSASTDTQYF. Full variable domain (remainder filled in from reference TRBV28 and TRBJ2-3): DVKVTQSSRYLVKRTGEKVFLECVQDMDHENMFWYRQDPGLGLRLIYFSYDVKMKEKGDIPEGYSVSREKKERFSLILESASTNQTSMYLCASSRDPSASTDTQYFGPGTRLTVL.

This clonotype was counted ten times or more. The chain links TRBV9 to TRBJ2-2, with 9 bases matching TRBD2. V shed 3 bases, J shed 10 bases, and the junction held 10 bases outside the gene matches. The CDR3 totals 15 residues. The germline V gene encodes CDR1 SGDLS and CDR2 YYNGEE. The CDR3 nucleotides are TGTGCCAGCAGCGCCCCCCGGGTAGCGGGAGAGGAGCTGTTTTTT. Protein product: CASSAPRVAGEELFF.

This clonotype was detected ten times or more. This chain uses TRBV3-1 with TRBJ1-6; perhaps TRBD1 as D (5 bases). Germline lookup yields CDR1 LGHDT and CDR2 YNNKEL (reference sequence). This CDR3 has 16 amino acids. The ends were cut back, 1 base at V and 9 bases at J, with 16 bases in the middle. CDR3 residues: CASSQAAFGAVSPLHF. In DNA form, the CDR3 reads TGTGCCAGCAGCCAAGCGGCTTTCGGGGCAGTTTCACCCCTCCACTTT.

In this sample, this clonotype turned up many times. The chain couples TRBV20-1 to TRBJ2-5, with D possibly being TRBD1 (6 bases). Germline V lookup: CDR1 DFQATT, CDR2 SNEGSKA (reference sequence). V was pared by 7 bases and J by 1 base, with 16 bases between. CDR3 length: 14 amino acids. The CDR3 DNA follows: TGCAGTGTCGGAGGTGGGGGCACCCAAGAGACCCAGTACTTC. As protein: CSVGGGGTQETQYF.

This chain links TRBV7-2 with TRBJ2-3; TRBD2 matches at 10 bases. J lost 6 bases, V lost 5 bases, and 11 bases had no gene match. Germline assignment: CDR1 SGHTA and CDR2 FQGNSA. This CDR3 has 16 amino acids. Written as DNA, the CDR3 is TGTGCCAGCAGCAAAGGGTTAGCGGGAGGTACCGATACGCAGTATTTT. This gives the protein CASSKGLAGGTDTQYF.

Many counts were recorded for this clonotype. The chain employs TRBV28 and TRBJ2-6; tentatively, D is TRBD1 or TRBD2 (5 bases each). The CDR3 consists of 18 residues. The V gene lost 6 bases and the J gene lost 0 bases, with 18 bases spanning the gap. Germline-derived CDR1 and CDR2 are MDHEN and SYDVKM. CDR3 DNA: TGTGCCAGCAGAGCCCTGGGGGATTTTAGCTCTGGGGCCAACGTCCTGACTTTC. Translated, it gives CASRALGDFSSGANVLTF.

V gene TRBV2 combines with J gene TRBJ2-7; 11 nucleotides align to TRBD2. Germline assignment: CDR1 SNHLY and CDR2 FYNNEI. The CDR3 sequence is 13 residues long. The CDR3 region is CARKGTSGYEQYF. The CDR3 DNA sequence: TGTGCTAGGAAGGGGACTAGCGGCTACGAGCAGTACTTC.

This clonotype was counted once. The V and J genes are TRBV10-3 and TRBJ1-2; 7 positions match TRBD1. Germline V CDR1 and CDR2: ENHRY, SYGVKD. Trimming cost V 10 bases and J 5 bases; bases outside gene matches: 10. This CDR3 comprises 13 residues. CDR3 sequence: CASRAGTAYGYTF. The CDR3 DNA sequence: TGTGCCAGTCGCGCCGGGACAGCATATGGCTACACCTTC.

This clonotype was detected many times. The V gene is TRBV6-2 or TRBV6-3, the J gene TRBJ2-7; tentatively, D is TRBD1 or TRBD2 (5 bases each). The CDR3 runs 15 residues. Germline lookup yields CDR1 MNHEY and CDR2 SVGEGT. The V gene lost 6 bases and the J gene lost 5 bases, with 20 bases spanning the gap. CDR3 in amino acids: CASRNRPGPGDEQYF. The CDR3 DNA sequence: TGTGCCAGCAGAAACCGACCGGGACCCGGTGACGAGCAGTACTTC.

The chain employs TRBV10-3 and TRBJ1-6, with D uncertain. The CDR3 spans 13 residues. The V and J ends lost 0 bases and 7 bases respectively, with 4 bases between them. Germline V gene lookup returns CDR1 ENHRY and CDR2 SYGVKD. The DNA of the CDR3 is TGTGCCATCAGTGAGTCGGGGAATTCACCCCTCCACTTT. As protein: CAISESGNSPLHF.

Sample share makes this clonotype medium-sized. The gene calls are TRBV24-1 and TRBJ2-7; tentatively, D is TRBD1 or TRBD2 (7 bases each). Germline V CDR1 and CDR2: KGHDR, SFDVKD. V lost 2 bases and J 3 bases, leaving 13 bases between the germline ends. The CDR3 loop spans 15 amino acids. CDR3 bases: TGTGCCACCAGTGATTACAGGGGAGGGGTCTACGAGCAGTACTTC. It is translated as CATSDYRGGVYEQYF.

The V call is TRBV12-3 or TRBV12-4, the J call TRBJ2-3; maybe TRBD2 (6 bases). V lost 3 bases, J lost 3 bases, and 16 bases lay in between. The CDR3 is 16 residues long. The CDR3 here is CASSFYGIAGTDTQYF. CDR3 nucleotides: TGTGCCAGCAGTTTCTACGGGATTGCGGGAACAGATACGCAGTATTTT.

This clonotype has at least ten counts. V is TRBV20-1 and J is TRBJ1-1, with 12 bases fitting TRBD1. Germline assignment: CDR1 DFQATT and CDR2 SNEGSKA (reference sequence). Losses at the gene ends were 4 bases for V and 2 bases for J; bases not matched to a gene: 5. This CDR3 is 15 amino acids long. CDR3 region: CSATAGQGANTEAFF. The CDR3 DNA is TGCAGTGCTACCGCGGGACAGGGGGCCAACACTGAAGCTTTCTTT.

This clonotype was recorded at least ten times. The genes are TRBV5-1 and TRBJ2-7; TRBD2 agrees at 7 bases. The trim removed 6 bases at V and 4 bases at J, leaving 10 bases unmatched. Per the germline V gene, CDR1 is SGHRS and CDR2 is YFSETQ. The CDR3 sequence is 14 residues long. The CDR3 here is CASTSASGKYEQYF. As DNA, the CDR3 is TGCGCCAGCACATCGGCTAGCGGAAAATACGAGCAGTACTTC.

This clonotype was detected many times. The J gene is TRBJ2-2, the V gene TRBV6-2 or TRBV6-3, with 10 bases that match TRBD2. The germline CDR1 and CDR2 sequences are MNHEY and SVGEGT. The CDR3 covers 16 residues. V gave up 7 bases and J gave up 0 bases; unmatched junction bases: 5. The CDR3 DNA reads as TGTGCCAGCAATGCGGGACTAGCGCCGAACACCGGGGAGCTGTTTTTT. Translated: CASNAGLAPNTGELFF.